This T cell receptor (beta chain) was captured by sequencing in a study of human T cells and chemical hapten exposure. Study details: Sensitization was performed using 2% DPC on an approximately 2 cm by approximately 2 cm upper inner arm skin site. Study-level results: Significantly more large CDR3 similarity clusters arose among expanded TCRs than among controls. Sensitizing to DPC left TCRs with a frequency above 1 in 1000 unaltered.

The germline V gene encodes CDR1 SNHLY and CDR2 FYNNEI. The J segment lost 2 bases and the V segment lost 6 bases, leaving 4 bases of the junction unmatched. The CDR3 extends over 16 amino acids. TCRdb recomputed calls from the RACE reads with MiXCR, one row per CDR3 protein. The sample shows about 110,000 distinct CDR3 sequences, approximately 10% of them seen only once. This clonotype was observed a few times. Its antigen is undetermined. Time point indicated: patch test 1, 2 weeks after DPC sensitization. Treatment given: therapeutic diphenylcyclopropenone sensitization with weekly scalp DPC. This specimen was whole blood, taken in connection with sensitization to the hapten diphenylcyclopropenone (DPC). J is TRBJ2-3 and V is TRBV2; 14 bases fit TRBD2. This TCR derives from a woman in her forties with alopecia areata. Some clones in this sample may be carry-over from other donors' samples. The CDR3 region has the DNA TGTGCCAGCAGAGGACTAGCGGGAGGATCCACAGATACGCAGTATTTT. It specifies CASRGLAGGSTDTQYF. Full variable domain (missing parts from reference TRBV2 and TRBJ2-3): EPEVTQTPSHQVTQMGQEVILRCVPISNHLYFYWYRQILGQKVEFLVSFYNNEISEKSEIFDDQFSVERPDGSNFTLKIRSTKLEDSAMYFCASRGLAGGSTDTQYFGPGTRLTVL.